This T cell receptor beta chain was documented in a study of cytotoxic CD8 clonotypes in ibrutinib-treated CLL (dated by TCRdb to the early 2020s). At the level of the whole study: In this cohort, approximately 15 patients were treatment-naive and about a dozen were relapsed/refractory, while around 18 had unmutated IGHV. All remission and progressive disease samples were collected while patients were still receiving ibrutinib. Cryopreserved peripheral blood mononuclear cells were collected before treatment, at response, and at either disease progression or sustained remission. Response samples were obtained after a median of 12 months of treatment, with a range of about 6 to 40 months. Of the 86 people in the trial, approximately 24 had longitudinal samples available. On average, each sample yielded 270,000 or so productive templates and roughly 95,000 productive rearrangements. Responses were partial in roughly 24 patients and complete in 2; after median 68 months follow-up, around 15 stayed in remission and roughly twelve progressed. Overall study results and their limits: Clonality increased at ibrutinib response, stayed stable in sustained remission, and fell back toward baseline at progression. Sustained-remission and progressing patients did not have matched sampling times, and lymph node repertoires were not examined. Baseline clonality exceeded that of age-matched healthy donors and correlated strongly with circulating CD8+ T-cell counts. Public clonotypes were rare and either shrank or stayed stable during treatment, and the rise in clonality at ibrutinib response reflected expansion of private clonotypes.

From the germline V gene, CDR1 is MNHNS and CDR2 is SASEGT. Reading from cysteine to phenylalanine, the CDR3 counts 14 amino acids. Only the CDR3 part of the read is kept: 42 bases, read in frame from the first base. V loses 4 bases of germline sequence and J loses 0 bases, and the interval between the two ends is 10 bases. A MiSeq instrument was used for deep resolution sequencing, which targeted depths ranging from 1 in 1 million up to 1 in 200,000 T cells, with coverage averaging 10x for each clonotype. The immunoSEQ hsTCRB Kit was used to generate TCR beta libraries. From the authors' description of their analysis: Data were analyzed with ImmunoSEQ Data Assistant and ImmunoSEQ Analyzer, with V, D and J genes assigned per IMGT definitions. Clonality, with values ranging from 0 to 1, was calculated as one minus the normalized Shannon entropy of productive rearrangement frequencies. Only overrepresented clonotypes making up at least 0.05% of the repertoire of each patient were included in the public clonotype analysis. About a dozen age-matched healthy donor repertoires from immuneACCESS served as clonality controls. Drawn from immuneACCESS, this table holds only the in-frame rearrangements with V and J called that TCRdb kept. Clones are partly lost; checked studies trace under half to an unresolved V gene and leave the rest unexplained. V and J calls and clone size are given by that table; D and trimming were obtained from the DNA. The sample table lists roughly 250,000 clones, 70% of them with a count of one. The top ten clones comprise roughly 15% of the sample.

In light of the paper, this sample's time point label describes: approximately 25 months on ibrutinib. For TCR beta library preparation, 1.5 to 2 micrograms of genomic DNA was extracted from cryopreserved PBMCs. High-throughput TCR beta sequencing was performed on longitudinal blood samples from CLL patients receiving ibrutinib monotherapy. The patients took part in an open-label, single-center phase 2 trial of ibrutinib monotherapy. Of note for this clone: It lacks a known antigen. Base qualities are not at hand, and no much larger clone is one base apart.

This TCR was sampled from a human donor with chronic lymphocytic leukemia. The chain couples TRBV6-1 to TRBJ2-7; perhaps TRBD2 is the D gene, with 6 bases matching. The source material was PBMCs, sampled after 24 months of ibrutinib treatment. Read as DNA, the sequence is TGTGCCAGCAGTGCGCGGGACGGCTCCTACGAGCAGTACTTC. Its coded protein is CASSARDGSYEQYF.